The present T cell receptor (beta chain) was sequenced within a study of CD8 T cells in ankylosing spondylitis. Study-level points and caveats: Made up of under 10 highly homologous variants, a TCR beta motif appeared characteristic of ankylosing spondylitis blood. The authors reported significant enrichment of disease-linked clones in matched ankylosing spondylitis synovial fluid. Relatively scarce in peripheral blood, disease-linked clones were CD8+.

This clonotype came up many times. Its specificity is not known. 5'-RACE, quantitative and with molecular barcodes, yielded the TCR beta libraries. TCRdb reanalysed the 5' RACE reads using MiXCR and keeps one entry per CDR3 protein. Among a few hundred thousand distinct CDR3 sequences listed, about 10% were seen once. The germline CDR1 and CDR2 sequences are SGHRS and YFSETQ. This CDR3 is 16 amino acids long. The germline V and J ends were trimmed by 2 bases and 2 bases, with 13 bases remaining between them. The TCR was taken from a male donor with ankylosing spondylitis or in good health (not recorded which). J is TRBJ2-2 and V is TRBV5-1, with D possibly being TRBD2 (6 bases). The specimen sequenced was blood, either unsorted or a sorted T cell fraction (not recorded which). In nucleotides, the CDR3 is TGCGCCAGCAGCTTACAGGCCGGGGGAAACACCGGGGAGCTGTTTTTT. Translating it yields CASSLQAGGNTGELFF. Full variable domain (remainder filled in from reference TRBV5-1 and TRBJ2-2): KAGVTQTPRYLIKTRGQQVTLSCSPISGHRSVSWYQQTPGQGLQFLFEYFSETQRNKGNFPGRFSGRQFSNSRSEMNVSTLELGDSALYLCASSLQAGGNTGELFFGEGSRLTVL.